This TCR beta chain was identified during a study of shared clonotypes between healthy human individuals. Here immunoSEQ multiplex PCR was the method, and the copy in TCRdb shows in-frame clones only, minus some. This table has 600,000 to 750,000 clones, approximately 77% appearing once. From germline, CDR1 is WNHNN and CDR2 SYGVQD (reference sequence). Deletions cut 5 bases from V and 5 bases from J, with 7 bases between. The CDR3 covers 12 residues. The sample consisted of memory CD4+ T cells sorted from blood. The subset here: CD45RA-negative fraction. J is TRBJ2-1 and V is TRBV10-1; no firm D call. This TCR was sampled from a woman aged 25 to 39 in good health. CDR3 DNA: TGCGCCAGCAGTATAACCAACAATGAGCAGTTCTTC. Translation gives CASSITNNEQFF.